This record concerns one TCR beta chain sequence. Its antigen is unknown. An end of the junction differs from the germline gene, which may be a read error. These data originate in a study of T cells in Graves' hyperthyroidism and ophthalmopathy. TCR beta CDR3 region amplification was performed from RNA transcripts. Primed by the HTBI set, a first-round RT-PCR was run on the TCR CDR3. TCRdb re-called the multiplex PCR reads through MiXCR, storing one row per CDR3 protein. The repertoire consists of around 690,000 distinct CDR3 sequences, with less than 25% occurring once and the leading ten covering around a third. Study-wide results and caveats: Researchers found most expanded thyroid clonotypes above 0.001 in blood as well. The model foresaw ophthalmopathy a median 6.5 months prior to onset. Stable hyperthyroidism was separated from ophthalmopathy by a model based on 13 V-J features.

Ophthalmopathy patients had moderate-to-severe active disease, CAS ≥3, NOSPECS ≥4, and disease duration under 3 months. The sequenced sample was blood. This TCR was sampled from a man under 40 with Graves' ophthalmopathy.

The CDR3 region is CASSFHGPEQTGYTF. DNA for the CDR3: TGCGCCAGCAGCTTCCACGGACCCGAACAAACCGGCTACACCTTC. This chain links TRBV11-2 with TRBJ1-2, with D uncertain. The CDR3 is made up of 15 amino acids. Germline V gene lookup returns CDR1 SGHAT and CDR2 FQNNGV.